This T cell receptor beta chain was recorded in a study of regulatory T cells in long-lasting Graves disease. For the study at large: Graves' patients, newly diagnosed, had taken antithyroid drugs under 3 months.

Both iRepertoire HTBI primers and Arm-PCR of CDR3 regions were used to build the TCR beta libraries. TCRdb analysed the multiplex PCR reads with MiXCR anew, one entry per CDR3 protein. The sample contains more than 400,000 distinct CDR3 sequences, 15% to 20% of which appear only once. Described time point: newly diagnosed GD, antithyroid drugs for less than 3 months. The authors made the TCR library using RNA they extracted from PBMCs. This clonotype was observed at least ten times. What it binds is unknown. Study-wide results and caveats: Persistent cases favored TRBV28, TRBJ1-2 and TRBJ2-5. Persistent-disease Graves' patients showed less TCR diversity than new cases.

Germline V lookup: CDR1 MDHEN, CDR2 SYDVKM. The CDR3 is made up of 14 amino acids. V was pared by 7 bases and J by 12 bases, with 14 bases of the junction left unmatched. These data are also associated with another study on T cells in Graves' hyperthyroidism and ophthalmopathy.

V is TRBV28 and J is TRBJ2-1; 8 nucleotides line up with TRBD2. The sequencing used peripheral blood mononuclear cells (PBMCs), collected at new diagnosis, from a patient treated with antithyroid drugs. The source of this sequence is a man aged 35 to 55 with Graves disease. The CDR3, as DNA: TGTGCCAGCATTCAGACTAGCGCTGAGAGGGGGCAGTTCTTC. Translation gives CASIQTSAERGQFF.